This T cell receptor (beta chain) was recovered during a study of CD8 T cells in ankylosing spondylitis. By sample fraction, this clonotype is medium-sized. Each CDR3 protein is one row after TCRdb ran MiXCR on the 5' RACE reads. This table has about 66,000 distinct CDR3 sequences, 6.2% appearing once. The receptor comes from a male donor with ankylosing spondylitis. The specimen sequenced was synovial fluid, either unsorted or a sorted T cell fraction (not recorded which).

The CDR3 DNA reads as TGCAGTGCTAGAGATCTGGGGACGGCGGGAGCCCCGAACATTCAGTACTTC. Protein sequence: CSARDLGTAGAPNIQYF. The rearrangement uses TRBV20-1 and TRBJ2-4; 7 bases map to TRBD2. CDR3 length equals 17 residues. The ends lost 0 bases at V and 7 bases at J; junction bases unmatched: 15. Germline V gene sequence: CDR1 DFQATT, CDR2 SNEGSKA (reference sequence).